Listed below are T cell receptor beta chains from one sample, sequenced in a study of identical twins. MiXCR, run by TCRdb on the 5' RACE reads, gives a single entry per CDR3 protein. The sample has around 1.7 million distinct CDR3 sequences, around 29% seen once. The source material was cord blood. The source is a newborn girl in good health. Both conserved end residues are part of each CDR3. The order of the fields is V gene, J gene, CDR3 protein.

TRBV20-1	TRBJ2-1	CSARISGRNNEQFF
TRBV4-1	TRBJ2-7	CASSQVLGAYEQYF
TRBV28	TRBJ2-7	CASSLGRTSGISYEQYF
TRBV5-6	TRBJ2-3	CASSSWTVRAAGGTQYF
TRBV28	TRBJ2-7	CASSFGTGHYEQYF
TRBV5-1	TRBJ2-3	CASSLGGTASSGSTDTQYF
TRBV12-3/TRBV12-4	TRBJ2-3	CASSLMAITDTQYF
TRBV7-2	TRBJ2-3	CASSFSSGSTDTQYF
TRBV6-1	TRBJ2-2	CASSDLPRGNTGELFF
TRBV5-1	TRBJ2-7	CASSLDGEDEQYF
TRBV28	-	CASRPRWGGELFF
TRBV12-3/TRBV12-4	TRBJ2-1	CASSAGTGWGNEQFF
TRBV5-1	TRBJ2-3	CASSLYEGGSEDTQYF
TRBV4-1	TRBJ2-5	CASSARYPKETQYF
TRBV18	TRBJ2-6	CASSPLSSSGANVLTF
TRBV27	TRBJ2-5	CASSFWPSGKETQYF
TRBV21-1	TRBJ2-2	CASSGDKGANTGELFF
TRBV28	TRBJ1-1	CASRPTGGVGTEAFF
TRBV6-6	TRBJ1-4	CASSPYNRGAANEKLFF
TRBV27	TRBJ1-2	CASSLGAGQRYGYTF
TRBV7-2	TRBJ2-3	CASSLTSFDTQYF
TRBV7-6	TRBJ2-1	CASSQALAGSYEQFF
TRBV2	TRBJ1-2	CASLAVVRPNYGYTF
TRBV20-1	TRBJ2-5	CSAKSRDSLGAYNEQYF
TRBV7-9	-	CASSRFQGSEQYF
TRBV2	TRBJ1-4	CASSELYGEKLFF
TRBV28	TRBJ2-7	CASSLFGYSSYEQYF
TRBV9	TRBJ2-3	CASSVATGGATDTQYF
TRBV12-3/TRBV12-4	TRBJ2-7	CASRVAGGGYEQYF
TRBV27	TRBJ1-6	CASSFSQGYSPLHF
TRBV20-1	TRBJ2-4	CSARDRGRGDIQYF
TRBV28	TRBJ2-1	CASSWGTPPSQFF
TRBV5-1	TRBJ2-2	CASSSRGPGELFF
TRBV27	TRBJ2-3	CASSFRTSRADTQSF
TRBV7-9	TRBJ2-2	CASSLTFLAGELFF
TRBV3-1	TRBJ2-5	CASSQIAGLVRETQYF
TRBV20-1	TRBJ1-1	CSARGEPDTEAFF
TRBV20-1	TRBJ1-4	CSARDRGRTNEKLFF
TRBV5-1	TRBJ2-4	CASSLTREAKNIQYF
TRBV27	TRBJ2-2	CASSLAGAYTGELFF
TRBV4-2	TRBJ2-3	CASSQDYDATDTQYF
TRBV30	TRBJ2-7	CAWSVGRSYEQYF
TRBV7-2	TRBJ1-2	CASSLTGTGQNYGYTF
TRBV29-1	TRBJ1-1	CSVHYRGGLTEAFF